This TCR beta chain was sequenced during a study of human T cells and chemical hapten exposure. The overall study: Throughout a study of roughly 24 weeks, patients underwent weekly scalp administration of diphenylcyclopropenone doses. Upper-back patches of 0.01% DPC were read at 6 days.

Germline V gene lookup returns CDR1 SQVTM and CDR2 ANQGSEA. With V trimmed by 4 bases and J by 7 bases, 7 bases remained unmatched. The CDR3 spans 13 residues. In the authors' methods: Counts of TCRs in each sample centred on a median of 95,638 and extended from approximately 20,000 to 700,000. TCRdb reanalysed the RACE reads using MiXCR and keeps one entry per CDR3 protein. The V and J calls and clone size come from TCRdb's table, not from the authors' own analysis. The sample holds about 170,000 distinct CDR3 sequences, about 30% seen once. Regarding time point: patch test 3, about 24 weeks after DPC sensitization. Treatment meaning: therapeutic diphenylcyclopropenone sensitization with weekly scalp DPC.

This chain connects TRBV29-1 to TRBJ2-7; 10 bases match TRBD2. Material: whole blood, obtained in connection with sensitization to the hapten diphenylcyclopropenone (DPC). This clonotype was obtained from a woman younger than 35 with alopecia areata. Some clones in this sample may be carry-over from other donors' samples. The CDR3 DNA sequence: TGCAGCGTTGGCCTAGCGGGGGTAGGAGAGCAGTACTTC. Its translation: CSVGLAGVGEQYF.